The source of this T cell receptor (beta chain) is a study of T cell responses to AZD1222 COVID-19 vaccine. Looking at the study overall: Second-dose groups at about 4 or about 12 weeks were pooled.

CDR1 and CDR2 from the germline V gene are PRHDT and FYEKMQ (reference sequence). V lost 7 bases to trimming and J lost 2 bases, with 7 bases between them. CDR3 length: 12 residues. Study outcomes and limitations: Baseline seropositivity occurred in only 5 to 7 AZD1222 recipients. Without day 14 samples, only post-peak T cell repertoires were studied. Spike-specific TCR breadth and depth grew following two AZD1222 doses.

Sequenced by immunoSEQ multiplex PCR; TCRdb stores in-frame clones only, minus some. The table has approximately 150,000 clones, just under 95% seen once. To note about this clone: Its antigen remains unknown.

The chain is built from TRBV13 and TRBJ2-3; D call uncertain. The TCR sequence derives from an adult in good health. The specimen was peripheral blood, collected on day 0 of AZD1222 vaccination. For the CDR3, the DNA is TGTGCCAGCACCCCTTCCACAGATACGCAGTATTTT. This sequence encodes CASTPSTDTQYF.